A selection of T cell receptor beta chains follows, all from one sample in a study of cytomegalovirus exposure and HLA in healthy donors. The protocol was immunoSEQ multiplex PCR, while the TCRdb copy is restricted to in-frame clones and leaves out a portion. The sample holds some 120,000 clones, around 92% seen once. The sample taken for sequencing was PBMCs. These receptors all come from a man aged 30 to 39 in good health and CMV-seronegative. The CDR3 runs from the conserved cysteine through the conserved F or W. A D gene is named only where the DNA matches it firmly. For some rows the clone size is stated as once, few or many, or as a class when expanded; others skip it.

j_call clone_size v_call d_call cdr3_aa cdr3_nt
TRBJ1-4 NA TRBV7-9 TRBD1 CASSLGTGEWEKLFF TGTGCCAGCAGCTTAGGTACAGGGGAGTGGGAAAAACTGTTTTTT
TRBJ2-7 NA TRBV29-1 TRBD2 CSVQGLADSYEQYF TGCAGCGTACAAGGACTAGCGGACTCCTACGAGCAGTACTTC
TRBJ2-7 NA TRBV7-7 NA CASSLVLPRGRGYEQYF TGTGCTAGCAGCTTAGTCTTACCGAGGGGCAGGGGTTACGAGCAGTACTTC
TRBJ1-6 once TRBV7-9 TRBD1 CASSSGTGYNSPLHF TGTGCCAGCAGCTCAGGGACAGGCTATAATTCACCCCTCCACTTT
TRBJ1-3 NA TRBV6-1 NA CASLWGESGNTIYF TGTGCCAGCCTTTGGGGGGAGTCTGGAAACACCATATATTTT
TRBJ2-7 NA TRBV15 TRBD2 CATSRAGRTSAAYEQYF TGTGCCACCAGCAGAGCCGGCCGGACTAGCGCAGCCTACGAGCAGTACTTC
TRBJ2-4 NA TRBV11-2 TRBD1 CASSLSGQAEDIQYF TGTGCCAGCAGCTTATCTGGACAGGCGGAGGACATTCAGTACTTC
TRBJ1-6 NA TRBV9 NA CASSVESWGGDSPLHF TGTGCCAGCAGCGTAGAGTCCTGGGGGGGCGATTCACCCCTCCACTTT
TRBJ1-1 NA TRBV4-1 TRBD1 CASSQERQGAKAFF TGCGCCAGCAGCCAAGAAAGACAGGGGGCGAAAGCTTTCTTT
TRBJ1-6 NA TRBV5-5 NA CASSPTGWADSPLHF TGTGCCAGCAGCCCTACAGGGTGGGCTGATTCACCCCTCCACTTT
TRBJ1-3 NA TRBV2 TRBD1 CALRTGSGDTIYF TGTGCACTCCGGACAGGCTCAGGGGACACCATATATTTT
TRBJ1-6 NA TRBV9 NA CASSVGLLYNSPLHF TGTGCCAGCAGCGTAGGATTACTGTATAATTCACCCCTCCACTTT
TRBJ1-3 NA TRBV9 NA CASREDGGHSGNTIYF TGTGCCAGCCGAGAAGACGGGGGGCACTCTGGAAACACCATATATTTT
TRBJ2-3 NA TRBV10-2 TRBD2 CASSEIQLAGGTDTQYF TGCGCCAGCAGTGAGATACAGCTAGCGGGGGGCACAGATACGCAGTATTTT
TRBJ2-1 NA TRBV9 TRBD2 CASSVGGNNNEQFF TGTGCCAGCAGCGTCGGGGGGAACAACAATGAGCAGTTCTTC